These T cell receptor beta chains were read from a single sample in a study of regulatory T cells in long-lasting Graves disease. In TCRdb, the multiplex PCR reads were re-called with MiXCR into one record per CDR3 protein. Seen here are hundreds of thousands of distinct CDR3 sequences, approximately 21% observed once, and the top ten hold roughly 7%. The sample was peripheral blood mononuclear cells (PBMCs), taken when the disease was refractory, from a patient treated with antithyroid drugs. These receptors all come from a female donor with Graves disease. CDR3s include the opening cysteine and the closing phenylalanine or tryptophan. D genes are given only for firm matches. A row's size may be missing; if present it is once, few, many or a size class.

TRBV7-2	-	many	16	TRBJ2-7	TGTGCCAGCAGCTTAGCCGGACATTCTAGCTCCTACGAGCAGTACTTC	CASSLAGHSSSYEQYF
TRBV28	TRBD1	many	17	TRBJ1-4	TGTGCCAGCAGTTTATTGGGCAGGGGGCGGACTAATGAAAAACTGTTTTTT	CASSLLGRGRTNEKLFF
TRBV6-2/TRBV6-3	TRBD2	-	15	TRBJ2-7	TGTGCCAGCAGTCCCCCCCGGGAGGGTCTTGGGGGGCAGTACTTC	CASSPPREGLGGQYF
TRBV12-3/TRBV12-4	TRBD1	many	15	TRBJ1-5	TGTGCCAGCGCCTCCCCGAGCAGGGGGGATCAGCCCCAGCATTTT	CASASPSRGDQPQHF
TRBV7-8	TRBD2	-	15	TRBJ2-7	TGTGCCAGCAGCCCGCCCGGGACTAGAGTTGGCGAGCAGTACTTC	CASSPPGTRVGEQYF
TRBV28	-	few	15	TRBJ2-7	TGTGCCAGCAGTGCCAATGGGGGCCCCAACTACGAGCAGTACTTC	CASSANGGPNYEQYF
TRBV19	-	few	15	TRBJ2-2	TGTGCCAGTAGTATACCGGGACATAACACCGGGGAGCTGTTTTTT	CASSIPGHNTGELFF
TRBV6-5	-	few	14	TRBJ1-1	TGTGCCAGCAGTTACTCAGAAGAGAACACTGAAGCTTTCTTT	CASSYSEENTEAFF
TRBV28	-	many	16	TRBJ1-5	TGTGCCAGCAGCCCCATCCTCCCGATGGGCAATCAGCCCCAGCATTTT	CASSPILPMGNQPQHF
TRBV27	TRBD1	many	15	TRBJ1-2	TGTGCCACCCAGGACAGGGTTGGCATCAGGGGTGGCTACACCTTC	CATQDRVGIRGGYTF
TRBV28	-	-	13	TRBJ2-7	TGTGCCAGCAGTTTATTGAACTCGGGAGAGCAGTACTTC	CASSLLNSGEQYF
TRBV19	-	-	14	TRBJ2-7	TGTGCCAGTAGTCCAGCCAGCAGCTCCTACGAGCAGTACTTC	CASSPASSSYEQYF
TRBV10-3	TRBD2	many	14	TRBJ2-7	TGTGCCATCAGTCCACTAGCGGAGTCCTACGAGCAGTACTTC	CAISPLAESYEQYF
TRBV28	-	many	16	TRBJ1-5	TGTGCCAGCAGTCACCTCCCGGACGTTTCCAATCAGCCCCAGCATTTT	CASSHLPDVSNQPQHF
TRBV2	-	many	14	TRBJ1-1	TGTGCCAGCAGCACGGGCAGAGAGGACACTGAAGCTTTCTTT	CASSTGREDTEAFF
TRBV11-2	-	many	15	TRBJ1-2	TGTGCCAGCAGCTTAGGCCCGGGGGCGAACTATGGCTACACCTTC	CASSLGPGANYGYTF
TRBV7-9	-	-	17	TRBJ2-1	TGTGCCAGCAGCTTGCGTAGGCGGGATAGGTCCTACAATGAGCAGTTCTTC	CASSLRRRDRSYNEQFF
TRBV12-3/TRBV12-4	-	many	14	TRBJ1-2	TGTGCCAGCAGTTCCACGACAGGCCTGCGGGGCTACACCTTC	CASSSTTGLRGYTF
TRBV6-1	-	many	15	TRBJ1-5	TGTGCCAGCAGACAGACAGGACGTGGCAATCAGCCCCAGCATTTT	CASRQTGRGNQPQHF
TRBV5-5	-	many	14	TRBJ1-4	TGTGCCAGCAGCTTGAGCCAAGATAATGAAAAACTGTTTTTT	CASSLSQDNEKLFF
TRBV3-1	TRBD1	many	16	TRBJ2-7	TGTGCCAGCAGCCAAGTTGGGGGACAGGGGGCCTACGAGCAGTACTTC	CASSQVGGQGAYEQYF
TRBV11-3	TRBD2	many	14	TRBJ2-5	TGTGCCAGCAGCCCGACTAGCGGCAAAGAGACCCAGTACTTC	CASSPTSGKETQYF
TRBV5-1	-	few	15	TRBJ2-7	TGCGCCAGCAGCTTGGCGGGGGATGGATCCTACGAGCAGTACTTC	CASSLAGDGSYEQYF
TRBV7-9	-	few	14	TRBJ1-3	TGTGCCAGCAGCTTAGGGACTGTCGGAAACACCATATATTTT	CASSLGTVGNTIYF